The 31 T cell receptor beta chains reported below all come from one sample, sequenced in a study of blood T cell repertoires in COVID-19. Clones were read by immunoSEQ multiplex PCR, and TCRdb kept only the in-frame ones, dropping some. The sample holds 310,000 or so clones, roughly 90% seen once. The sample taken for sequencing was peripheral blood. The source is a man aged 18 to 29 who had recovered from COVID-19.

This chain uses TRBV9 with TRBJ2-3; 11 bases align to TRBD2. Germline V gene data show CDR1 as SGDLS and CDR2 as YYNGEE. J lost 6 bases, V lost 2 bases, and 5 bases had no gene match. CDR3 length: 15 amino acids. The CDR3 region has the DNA TGTGCCAGCAGCGTTCTAGCGGGGGGCGTGGATACGCAGTATTTT. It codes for CASSVLAGGVDTQYF.

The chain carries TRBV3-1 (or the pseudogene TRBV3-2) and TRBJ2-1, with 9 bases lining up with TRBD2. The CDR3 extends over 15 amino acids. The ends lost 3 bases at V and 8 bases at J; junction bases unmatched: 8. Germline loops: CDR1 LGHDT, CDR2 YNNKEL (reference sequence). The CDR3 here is CASSQAGGVLDEQFF. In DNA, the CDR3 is TGTGCCAGCAGCCAGGCGGGAGGGGTATTGGATGAGCAGTTCTTC.

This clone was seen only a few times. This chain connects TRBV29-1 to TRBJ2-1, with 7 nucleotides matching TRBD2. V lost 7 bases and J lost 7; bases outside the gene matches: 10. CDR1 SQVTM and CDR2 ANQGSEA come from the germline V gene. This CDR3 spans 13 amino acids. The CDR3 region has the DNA TGCAGCGCAGCGGGGCGGGGCGGGAATGAGCAGTTCTTC. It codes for CSAAGRGGNEQFF.

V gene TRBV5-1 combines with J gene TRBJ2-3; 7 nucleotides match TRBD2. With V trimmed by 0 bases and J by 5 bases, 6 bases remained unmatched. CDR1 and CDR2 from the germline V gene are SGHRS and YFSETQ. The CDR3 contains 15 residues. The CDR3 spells CASSLVAGVQDTQYF. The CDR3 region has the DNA TGCGCCAGCAGCTTGGTGGCGGGAGTTCAAGATACGCAGTATTTT.

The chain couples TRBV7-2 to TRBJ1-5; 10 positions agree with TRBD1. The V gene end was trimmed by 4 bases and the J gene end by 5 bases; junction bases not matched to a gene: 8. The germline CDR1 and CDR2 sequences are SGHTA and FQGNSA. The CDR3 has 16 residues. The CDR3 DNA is TGTGCCAGCAGCTCGCCCGCGACAGGGGGCCATCAGCCCCAGCATTTT. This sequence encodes CASSSPATGGHQPQHF.

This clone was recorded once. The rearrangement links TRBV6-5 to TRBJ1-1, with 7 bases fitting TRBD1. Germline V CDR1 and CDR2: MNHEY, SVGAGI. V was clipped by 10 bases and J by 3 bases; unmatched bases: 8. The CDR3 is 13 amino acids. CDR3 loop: CATKGAVDTEAFF. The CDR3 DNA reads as TGTGCCACCAAGGGGGCGGTGGACACTGAAGCTTTCTTT.

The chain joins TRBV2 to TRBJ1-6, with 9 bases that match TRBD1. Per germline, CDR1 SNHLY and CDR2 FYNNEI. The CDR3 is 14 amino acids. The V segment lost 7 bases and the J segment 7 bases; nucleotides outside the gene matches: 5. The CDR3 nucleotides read TGTGCCAGCACCCAGGGACAGGGAAATTCACCCCTCCACTTT. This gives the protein CASTQGQGNSPLHF.

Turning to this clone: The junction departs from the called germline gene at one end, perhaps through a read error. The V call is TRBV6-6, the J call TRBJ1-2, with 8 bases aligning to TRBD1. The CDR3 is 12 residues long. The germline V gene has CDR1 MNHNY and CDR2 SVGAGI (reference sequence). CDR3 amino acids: CASSATVGTGFF. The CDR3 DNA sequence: TGTGCCAGCAGCGCCACCGTGGGGACAGGTTTCTTC.

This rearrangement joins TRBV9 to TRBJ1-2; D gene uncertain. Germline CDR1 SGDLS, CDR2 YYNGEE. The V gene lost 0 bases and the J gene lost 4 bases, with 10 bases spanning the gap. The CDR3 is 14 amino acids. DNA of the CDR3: TGTGCCAGCAGCGTAGCCGGGATGGGCTATGGCTACACCTTC. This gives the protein CASSVAGMGYGYTF.

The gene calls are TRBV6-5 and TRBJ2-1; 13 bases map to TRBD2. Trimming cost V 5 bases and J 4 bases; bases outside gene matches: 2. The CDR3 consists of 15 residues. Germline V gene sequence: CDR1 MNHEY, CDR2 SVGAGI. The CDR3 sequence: CASSILAGGYNEQFF. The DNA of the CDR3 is TGTGCCAGCAGTATACTAGCGGGAGGGTACAATGAGCAGTTCTTC.

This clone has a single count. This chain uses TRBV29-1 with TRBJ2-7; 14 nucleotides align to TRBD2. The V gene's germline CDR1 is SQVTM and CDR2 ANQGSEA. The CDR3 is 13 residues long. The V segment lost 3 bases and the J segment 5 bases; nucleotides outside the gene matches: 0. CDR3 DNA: TGCAGCGTTGAGGGACTAGCGGGGGACGAGCAGTACTTC. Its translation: CSVEGLAGDEQYF.

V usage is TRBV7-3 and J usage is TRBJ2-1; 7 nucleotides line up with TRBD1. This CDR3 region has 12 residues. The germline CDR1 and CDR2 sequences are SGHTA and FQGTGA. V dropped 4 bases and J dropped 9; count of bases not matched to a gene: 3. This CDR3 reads CASSSTGLEQFF. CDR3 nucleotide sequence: TGTGCCAGCAGCTCGACAGGGCTTGAGCAGTTCTTC. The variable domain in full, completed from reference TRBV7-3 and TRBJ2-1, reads GAGVSQTPSNKVTEKGKYVELRCDPISGHTALYWYRQSLGQGPEFLIYFQGTGAADDSGLPNDRFFAVRPEGSVSTLKIQRTERGDSAVYLCASSSTGLEQFFGPGTRLTVL.

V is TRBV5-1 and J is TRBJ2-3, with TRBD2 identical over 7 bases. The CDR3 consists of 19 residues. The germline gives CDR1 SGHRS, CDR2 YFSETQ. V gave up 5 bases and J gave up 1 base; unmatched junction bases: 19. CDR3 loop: CASSLTPFLSSGRTDTQYF. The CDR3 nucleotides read TGCGCCAGCAGTCTTACTCCTTTTCTGTCTAGCGGACGCACAGATACGCAGTATTTT. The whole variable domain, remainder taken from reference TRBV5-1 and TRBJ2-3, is KAGVTQTPRYLIKTRGQQVTLSCSPISGHRSVSWYQQTPGQGLQFLFEYFSETQRNKGNFPGRFSGRQFSNSRSEMNVSTLELGDSALYLCASSLTPFLSSGRTDTQYFGPGTRLTVL.

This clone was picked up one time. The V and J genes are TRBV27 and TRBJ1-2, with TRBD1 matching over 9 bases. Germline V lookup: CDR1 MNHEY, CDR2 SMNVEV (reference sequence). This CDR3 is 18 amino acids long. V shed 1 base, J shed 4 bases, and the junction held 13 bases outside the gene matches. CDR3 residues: CASSLYGTGLRRGYGYTF. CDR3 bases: TGTGCCAGCAGTTTATATGGGACAGGGTTAAGGAGGGGCTATGGCTACACCTTC.

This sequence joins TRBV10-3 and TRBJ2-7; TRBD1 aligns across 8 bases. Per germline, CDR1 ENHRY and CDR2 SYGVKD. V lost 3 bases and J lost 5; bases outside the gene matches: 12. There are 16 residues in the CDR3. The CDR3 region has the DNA TGTGCCATCAGTGAATCCAAATGGACAGGGATGGACGAGCAGTACTTC. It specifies CAISESKWTGMDEQYF.

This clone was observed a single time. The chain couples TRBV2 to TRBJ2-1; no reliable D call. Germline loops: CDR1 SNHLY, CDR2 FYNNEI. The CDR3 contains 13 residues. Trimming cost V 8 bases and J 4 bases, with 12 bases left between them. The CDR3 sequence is CASGRALYNEQFF. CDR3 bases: TGTGCCAGCGGCCGCGCACTATACAATGAGCAGTTCTTC.

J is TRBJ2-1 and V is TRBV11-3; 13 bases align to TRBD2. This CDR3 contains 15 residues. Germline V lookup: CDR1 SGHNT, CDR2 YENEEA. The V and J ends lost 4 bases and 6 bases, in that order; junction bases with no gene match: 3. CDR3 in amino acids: CASSSTSGRINEQFF. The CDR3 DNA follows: TGTGCCAGCAGCTCGACTAGCGGGAGGATCAATGAGCAGTTCTTC.

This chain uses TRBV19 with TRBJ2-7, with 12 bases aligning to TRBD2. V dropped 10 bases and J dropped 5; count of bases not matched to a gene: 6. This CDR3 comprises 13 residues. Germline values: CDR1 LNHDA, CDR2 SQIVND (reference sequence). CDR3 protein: CATRTSGTHEQYF. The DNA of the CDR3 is TGTGCCACTCGGACTAGCGGGACCCACGAGCAGTACTTC.

CDR3 coding DNA: TGTGCCAGCGGACTTCAGGGGGCGGCTTCCGAGCAGTACTTC. This encodes CASGLQGAASEQYF. The chain uses TRBV27 and TRBJ2-7; 8 bases align to TRBD1. This CDR3 region has 14 residues. The V segment lost 8 bases and the J segment 6 bases; nucleotides outside the gene matches: 12. Germline loops: CDR1 MNHEY, CDR2 SMNVEV (reference sequence).

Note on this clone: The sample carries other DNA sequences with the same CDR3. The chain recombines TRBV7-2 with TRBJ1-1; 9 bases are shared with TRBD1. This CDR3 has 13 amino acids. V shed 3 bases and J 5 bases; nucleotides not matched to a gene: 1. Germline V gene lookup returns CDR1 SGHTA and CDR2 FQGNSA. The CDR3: CASSLDRGTEAFF. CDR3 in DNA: TGTGCCAGCAGCTTGGACAGGGGAACTGAAGCTTTCTTT.

The CDR3 here is CASSQAIRQSNEKLFF. The CDR3 DNA follows: TGCGCCAGCAGCCAAGCTATCAGGCAGTCTAATGAAAAACTGTTTTTT. The chain has TRBV4-3 and TRBJ1-4; D ambiguous. This CDR3 region has 16 residues. Germline-derived CDR1 and CDR2 are LGHNA and YSLEER. Trimming took off 1 base at V and 3 bases at J, with 12 bases between the two ends.

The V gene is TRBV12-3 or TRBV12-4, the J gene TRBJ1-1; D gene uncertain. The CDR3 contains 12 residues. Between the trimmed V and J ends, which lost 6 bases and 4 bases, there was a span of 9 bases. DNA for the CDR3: TGTGCCAGCAGATTTACGGGCACTGAAGCTTTCTTT. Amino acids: CASRFTGTEAFF.

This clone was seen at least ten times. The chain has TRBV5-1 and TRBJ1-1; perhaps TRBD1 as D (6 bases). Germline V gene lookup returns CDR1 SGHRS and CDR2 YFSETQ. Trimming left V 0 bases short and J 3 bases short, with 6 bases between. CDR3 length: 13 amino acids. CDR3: CASSLDRDTEAFF. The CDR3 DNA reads TGCGCCAGCAGCTTGGACAGGGACACTGAAGCTTTCTTT.

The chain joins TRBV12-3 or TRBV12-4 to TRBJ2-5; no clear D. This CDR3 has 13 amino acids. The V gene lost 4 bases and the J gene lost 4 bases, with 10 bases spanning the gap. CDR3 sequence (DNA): TGTGCCAGCAGTTACAGATTAGGAGAGACCCAGTACTTC. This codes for CASSYRLGETQYF.

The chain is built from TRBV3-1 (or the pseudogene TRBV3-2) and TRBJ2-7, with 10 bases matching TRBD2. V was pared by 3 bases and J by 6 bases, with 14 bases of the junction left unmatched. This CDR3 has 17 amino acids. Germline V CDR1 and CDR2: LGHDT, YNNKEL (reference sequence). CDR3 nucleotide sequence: TGTGCCAGCAGCCATAGCCCGGCGGGACTAGCGTTAACCGAGCAGTACTTC. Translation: CASSHSPAGLALTEQYF.

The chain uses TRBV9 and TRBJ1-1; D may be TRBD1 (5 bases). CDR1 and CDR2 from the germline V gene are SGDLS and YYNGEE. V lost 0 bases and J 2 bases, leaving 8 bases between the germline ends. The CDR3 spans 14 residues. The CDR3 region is CASSVGQTNTEAFF. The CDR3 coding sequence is TGTGCCAGCAGCGTAGGACAGACCAACACTGAAGCTTTCTTT.

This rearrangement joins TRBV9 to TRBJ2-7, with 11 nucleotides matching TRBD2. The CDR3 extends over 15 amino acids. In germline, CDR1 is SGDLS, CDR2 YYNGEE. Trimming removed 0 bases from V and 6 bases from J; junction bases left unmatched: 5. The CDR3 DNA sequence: TGTGCCAGCAGCGTAGCTGGGCTAGCGGGAGGCGAGCAGTACTTC. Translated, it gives CASSVAGLAGGEQYF. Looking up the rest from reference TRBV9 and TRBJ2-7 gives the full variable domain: DSGVTQTPKHLITATGQRVTLRCSPRSGDLSVYWYQQSLDQGLQFLIQYYNGEERAKGNILERFSAQQFPDLHSELNLSSLELGDSALYFCASSVAGLAGGEQYFGPGTRLTVT.

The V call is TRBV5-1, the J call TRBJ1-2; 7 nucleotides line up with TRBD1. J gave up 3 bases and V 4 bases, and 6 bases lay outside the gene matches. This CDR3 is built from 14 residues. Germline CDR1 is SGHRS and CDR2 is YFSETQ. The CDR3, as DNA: TGCGCCAGCAGCCAAATAACAGGGGACTATGGCTACACCTTC. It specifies CASSQITGDYGYTF.

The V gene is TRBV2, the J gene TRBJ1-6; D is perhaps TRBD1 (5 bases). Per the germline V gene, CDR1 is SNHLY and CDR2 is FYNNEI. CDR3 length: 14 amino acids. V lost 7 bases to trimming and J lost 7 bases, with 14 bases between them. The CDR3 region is CASTTAGGNSPLHF. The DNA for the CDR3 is TGTGCCAGCACCACGGCGGGGGGAAATTCACCCCTCCACTTT.

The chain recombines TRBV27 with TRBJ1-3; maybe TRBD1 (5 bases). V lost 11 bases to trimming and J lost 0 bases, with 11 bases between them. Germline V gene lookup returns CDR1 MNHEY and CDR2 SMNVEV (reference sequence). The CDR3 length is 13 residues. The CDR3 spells CACWTLSGNTIYF. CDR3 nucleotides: TGTGCCTGCTGGACACTCTCTGGAAACACCATATATTTT.

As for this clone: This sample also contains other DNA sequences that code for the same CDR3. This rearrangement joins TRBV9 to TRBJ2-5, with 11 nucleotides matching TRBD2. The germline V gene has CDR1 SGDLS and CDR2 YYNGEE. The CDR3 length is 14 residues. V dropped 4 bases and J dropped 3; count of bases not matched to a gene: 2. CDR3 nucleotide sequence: TGTGCCAGCAGCACGGGACTAGCGGAAGAGACCCAGTACTTC. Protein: CASSTGLAEETQYF.